The 4 T cell receptor beta chains in this list originate from one sample, sequenced in a study of PD-1 blockade in classical Hodgkin lymphoma. Using immunoSEQ multiplex PCR, the repertoire was profiled, and TCRdb retains in-frame clones only, with some absent. The sample carries around 60,000 clones, approximately 90% recorded once. All trial patients relapsed after autologous stem cell transplantation. The starting material was peripheral blood mononuclear cells (PBMCs), obtained before the second cycle of nivolumab. The receptors were gathered from a human donor with classical Hodgkin lymphoma.

The CDR3 loop is CASSLGTDPEKLFF. In nucleotides, the CDR3 is TGTGCCAGCAGCTTGGGGACAGACCCCGAAAAACTGTTTTTT. The chain joins TRBV11-1 to TRBJ1-4; 7 bases match TRBD1. Germline V gene sequence: CDR1 SGHAT, CDR2 FQDESV (reference sequence). Trimming removed 3 bases from V and 8 bases from J; junction bases left unmatched: 6. The CDR3 covers 14 residues.

The chain links TRBV6-4 to TRBJ1-1, with 8 bases identical to TRBD1. This CDR3 is built from 16 residues. Per germline, CDR1 MRHNA and CDR2 SNTAGT. After removal of 8 bases from V and 1 base from J, the junction contained 12 bases not matched to a gene. CDR3 nucleotides: TGTGCCAGCCCCCCGGCAGGGGGCCAAACGAACACTGAAGCTTTCTTT. It is translated as CASPPAGGQTNTEAFF.

The chain joins TRBV6-5 to TRBJ1-5, with D unresolved. The V gene lost 6 bases and the J gene lost 0 bases, with 12 bases spanning the gap. Germline V lookup: CDR1 MNHEY, CDR2 SVGAGI. The CDR3 runs 15 residues. The CDR3 spells CASRPTSPSNQPQHF. For the CDR3, the DNA is TGTGCCAGCAGGCCTACATCACCTAGCAATCAGCCCCAGCATTTT.

The CDR3 is CASSERTSGSTDTQYF. The CDR3 nucleotides are TGTGCCAGCAGTGAGCGGACTAGCGGAAGCACAGATACGCAGTATTTT. V gene TRBV2 combines with J gene TRBJ2-3; 10 nucleotides align to TRBD2. J gave up 0 bases and V 3 bases, and 3 bases lay outside the gene matches. The germline V gene has CDR1 SNHLY and CDR2 FYNNEI. This CDR3 spans 16 amino acids. The entire variable domain, with the rest obtained from reference TRBV2 and TRBJ2-3, is as follows: EPEVTQTPSHQVTQMGQEVILRCVPISNHLYFYWYRQILGQKVEFLVSFYNNEISEKSEIFDDQFSVERPDGSNFTLKIRSTKLEDSAMYFCASSERTSGSTDTQYFGPGTRLTVL.